This T cell receptor beta chain emerged from a study of blood T cell repertoires in COVID-19. Overall study context: Spain, Italy and the United States supplied samples that represented acute and convalescent COVID-19.

This clone was seen more than once but under ten times. The CDR3 consists of 15 residues. V lost 0 bases to trimming and J lost 0 bases, with 7 bases between them. Germline V gene lookup returns CDR1 SGHRS and CDR2 YFSETQ. TCRdb's table, derived via immunoSEQ multiplex PCR, lists solely in-frame clones and lacks some. The sample holds approximately 300,000 clones, around 86% seen once. Sequencing was performed on peripheral blood. The genes are TRBV5-1 and TRBJ1-3, with D perhaps matching TRBD1 (5 bases). The TCR comes from a woman aged 45-59 years with acute or convalescent COVID-19. The CDR3: CASSLGTGSGNTIYF. CDR3 DNA sequence: TGCGCCAGCAGCTTGGGAACAGGCTCTGGAAACACCATATATTTT.